A selection of T cell receptor beta chains follows, all from one sample in a study of read filtering for tumor transcriptome and immune sequencing. MiXCR, applied by TCRdb to the reads, yields one record per CDR3 protein. The sample yields more than 70,000 distinct CDR3 sequences, about a fifth seen once. The sample was a population of CD138-negative cells sorted from bone marrow. The receptors originated from a donor at least 40 years old with multiple myeloma. CDR3s include the opening cysteine and the closing phenylalanine or tryptophan. A row's size may be missing; if present it is once, few, many or a size class.

v_call	j_call	clone_size	cdr3_aa
TRBV20-1	TRBJ1-5	many	CSASGADNQPQHF
TRBV11-2	TRBJ2-2	many	CASSPGLAGNTGELFF
TRBV11-1	TRBJ2-5	few	CASSLVAFGAQETQYF
TRBV5-1	TRBJ2-1	-	CASSLQGRGNEHFF
TRBV6-2/TRBV6-3	TRBJ2-7	many	CASSYSLGEQYF
TRBV28	TRBJ1-1	many	CASSMVPRNTEAFF
TRBV12-3/TRBV12-4	TRBJ2-2	many	CASSLETGGRELFF
TRBV29-1	TRBJ2-7	many	CSAGREAGGEQYF
TRBV28	TRBJ2-7	many	CASSNRDMLLQYF
TRBV24-1	TRBJ2-2	many	CATRGQTNTGELFF
TRBV5-1	TRBJ2-3	many	CASTEVRGPGDTQYF
TRBV19	TRBJ1-5	few	CASIGPGARQPQHF
TRBV11-2	TRBJ2-1	few	CASSSRLASSYNEQFF
TRBV18	TRBJ1-1	-	CASSPWSGKMNTEAFF
TRBV28	TRBJ2-7	many	CASSQLGGFYEQYF
TRBV18	TRBJ1-6	-	CASSPDSSSYNSPLHF
TRBV5-4	TRBJ2-1	few	CASSLQQGSDEQFF
TRBV9	TRBJ2-6	few	CASSVGIGVSGANVLTF
TRBV14	TRBJ2-6	many	CASGESGANVLTF
TRBV29-1	TRBJ1-2	-	CSVEAEHYGYTF
TRBV5-1	TRBJ2-1	many	CASSNGTAYNEQFF
TRBV7-2	TRBJ1-1	-	CASNPDRNTEALF
TRBV20-1	TRBJ2-1	-	CSALGLAEGQFF
TRBV7-2	TRBJ2-3	many	CASRSLYGVTQYF
TRBV4-1	TRBJ1-1	many	CASSRGDAGDTEAFF
TRBV6-1	TRBJ1-5	many	CASSDQGHQPQHF
TRBV11-3	TRBJ1-1	-	CASSHLDPATEAFF
TRBV7-8	TRBJ2-7	-	CASSLFGTGYEQYF
TRBV5-1	TRBJ2-3	many	CASSLSDPRSTDTQYF
TRBV18	TRBJ2-5	many	CASSFLGLETQYF
TRBV5-5	TRBJ1-1	many	CASSLEQGSQGRGEAFF
TRBV5-1	TRBJ1-1	many	CASSLVAGSTEAFF
TRBV5-1	TRBJ2-3	many	CASSLWPSGGVDTQYF
TRBV28	TRBJ1-4	many	CASYQQGFEKLFF
TRBV10-3	TRBJ2-1	many	CAIGRRGGPNEQFF
TRBV7-6	TRBJ2-5	many	CASSLYGGEETQYF
TRBV18	TRBJ2-2	many	CASSPQGTQSTGELFF
TRBV9	TRBJ2-1	many	CASSVISGGTPLSSYNEQFF
TRBV6-2/TRBV6-3	TRBJ2-1	many	CASRKVDAPRSSYNEQFF
TRBV5-1	TRBJ2-7	many	CASSLAPGGGYEQYF
TRBV5-5	TRBJ2-1	many	CASSPISGGGDEQFF
TRBV2	TRBJ2-2	many	CASSGTWNTGELFF
TRBV20-1	TRBJ1-1	-	CSAGRGLETEAFF
TRBV20-1	TRBJ2-1	-	CSASRTSGGAYYEQFF
TRBV7-9	TRBJ1-4	many	CASSQGQAGGEKLFF
TRBV5-1	TRBJ2-4	many	CASSFAGTGGEIQYF
TRBV12-3/TRBV12-4	TRBJ2-2	many	CASSLSAPPGELFF